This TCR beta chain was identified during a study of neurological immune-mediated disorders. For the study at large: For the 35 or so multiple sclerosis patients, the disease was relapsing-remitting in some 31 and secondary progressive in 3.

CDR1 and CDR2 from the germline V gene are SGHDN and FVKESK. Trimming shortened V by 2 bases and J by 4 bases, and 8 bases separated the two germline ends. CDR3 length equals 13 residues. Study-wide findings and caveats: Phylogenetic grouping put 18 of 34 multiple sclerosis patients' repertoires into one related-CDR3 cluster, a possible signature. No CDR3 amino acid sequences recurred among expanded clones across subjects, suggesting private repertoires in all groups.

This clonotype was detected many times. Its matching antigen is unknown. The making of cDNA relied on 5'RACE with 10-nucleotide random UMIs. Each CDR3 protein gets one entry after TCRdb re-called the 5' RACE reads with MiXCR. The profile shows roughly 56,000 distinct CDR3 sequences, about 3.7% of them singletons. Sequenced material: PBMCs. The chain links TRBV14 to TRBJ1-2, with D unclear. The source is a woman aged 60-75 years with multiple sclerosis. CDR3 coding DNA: TGTGCCAGCAGCCAACAGAGACTCTATGGCTACACCTTC. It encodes CASSQQRLYGYTF.